Presented here are 28 T cell receptor beta chains from one specimen sequenced in a study of human versus mouse CDR3 diversity and MHC coevolution. The protocol was immunoSEQ multiplex PCR, while the TCRdb copy is restricted to in-frame clones and leaves out a portion. The sample yields 86,000 or so clones, 85% to 95% seen once. The specimen sequenced was naive CD4+ T cells from blood. As to subset: CD45RO-negative CD62L-positive naive CD4 T cells. These receptors came from a person between 25 and 70 years old in good health.

The rearrangement links TRBV28 to TRBJ1-1; no clear D. V gave up 5 bases and J gave up 7 bases, with 8 bases separating them. CDR3 length: 11 amino acids. Germline V CDR1 and CDR2: MDHEN, SYDVKM. CDR3 residues: CASSLDFEAFF. The CDR3 nucleotides are TGTGCCAGCAGTCTGGACTTTGAAGCTTTCTTT. The full variable domain, in which reference TRBV28 and TRBJ1-1 provide the parts outside the CDR3, is DVKVTQSSRYLVKRTGEKVFLECVQDMDHENMFWYRQDPGLGLRLIYFSYDVKMKEKGDIPEGYSVSREKKERFSLILESASTNQTSMYLCASSLDFEAFFGQGTRLTVV.

The chain is built from TRBV7-3 and TRBJ2-3; the match to TRBD2 covers 7 bases. Unmatched junction bases numbered 8, after V lost 5 bases and J lost 3 bases. CDR1 and CDR2 (germline): SGHTA, FQGTGA. The CDR3 runs 15 residues. This chain's CDR3 is CASSKAGTNTDTQYF. The DNA of the CDR3 is TGTGCCAGCAGCAAAGCCGGGACTAATACAGATACGCAGTATTTT.

The rearrangement links TRBV5-3 to TRBJ2-1, with D hard to call. TRBV5-3 is identified as an open reading frame with a role that is uncertain. V was cut by 4 bases and J by 5 bases, with 7 bases left in between. The CDR3 spans 12 residues. The CDR3 DNA is TGTGCCAGAAGCCCGCAGGACAATGAGCAGTTCTTC. Encoded protein: CARSPQDNEQFF.

The sample holds a few counts of this clone. The rearrangement joins TRBV19 to TRBJ1-5; D is ambiguous. Germline V gives CDR1 LNHDA, CDR2 SQIVND (reference sequence). This CDR3 is built from 12 residues. Deletions cut 5 bases from V and 7 bases from J, with 9 bases between. Here the CDR3 DNA reads TGTGCCAGTAGTGGGAGTCTGCAGCCCCAGCATTTT. Protein product: CASSGSLQPQHF.

V and J are TRBV7-6 and TRBJ2-5, with D hard to call. Deletions cut 5 bases from V and 5 bases from J, with 9 bases between. The CDR3 is 12 residues long. Germline V gene data show CDR1 as SGHVS and CDR2 as FNYEAQ. CDR3 protein: CASSRPGETQYF. The CDR3 DNA is TGTGCCAGCAGCCGACCCGGGGAGACCCAGTACTTC. Complete variable domain (other parts from reference TRBV7-6 and TRBJ2-5): GAGVSQSPRYKVTKRGQDVALRCDPISGHVSLYWYRQALGQGPEFLTYFNYEAQQDKSGLPNDRFSAERPEGSISTLTIQRTEQRDSAMYRCASSRPGETQYFGPGTRLLVL.

The J gene is TRBJ1-5, the V gene TRBV7-3; weak D call: TRBD1 (5 bases). The V gene's germline CDR1 is SGHTA and CDR2 FQGTGA. V lost 5 bases, J lost 5 bases, and 19 bases lay in between. CDR3 length equals 16 residues. This CDR3 is CASSPSGRGADQPQHF. In DNA, the CDR3 is TGTGCCAGCAGCCCATCAGGTCGCGGGGCGGATCAGCCCCAGCATTTT.

The V call is TRBV9, the J call TRBJ1-4; tentatively, D is TRBD1 (6 bases). This CDR3 region has 14 residues. Trimming took off 0 bases at V and 10 bases at J, with 13 bases between the two ends. Germline V CDR1 and CDR2: SGDLS, YYNGEE. In DNA form, the CDR3 reads TGTGCCAGCAGCGTAGTCGCAGGGGTTGGAAAACTGTTTTTT. Translating it yields CASSVVAGVGKLFF.

This rearrangement joins TRBV7-3 to TRBJ2-2, with D possibly being TRBD2 (6 bases). Germline values: CDR1 SGHTA, CDR2 FQGTGA. The CDR3 covers 14 residues. Trimming stripped 5 bases from V and 7 bases from J, with 14 bases between. In DNA form, the CDR3 reads TGTGCCAGCAGCACCGGGAGCTGGGGCGGGGAGCTGTTTTTT. It is translated as CASSTGSWGGELFF.

This chain links TRBV6-5 with TRBJ2-7; 9 positions agree with TRBD2. Germline V gives CDR1 MNHEY, CDR2 SVGAGI. The CDR3 runs 15 residues. The V segment lost 5 bases and the J segment 5 bases; nucleotides outside the gene matches: 10. CDR3 region: CASSTVASGKNEQYF. The CDR3 DNA reads as TGTGCCAGCAGTACCGTGGCTAGCGGGAAGAACGAGCAGTACTTC.

The J gene is TRBJ1-2, the V gene TRBV6-4; D unresolved. Germline CDR1 and CDR2: MRHNA and SNTAGT. The CDR3 extends over 13 amino acids. The V gene lost 3 bases and the J gene lost 4 bases, with 9 bases spanning the gap. DNA for the CDR3: TGTGCCAGCAGTGAGGCCGGCGGCTATGGCTACACCTTC. It codes for CASSEAGGYGYTF.

The gene calls are TRBV25-1 and TRBJ1-1, with 8 bases identical to TRBD1. Germline V gene sequence: CDR1 MGHDK, CDR2 SYGVNS. The CDR3 is 14 residues long. Trimming took 8 bases from V and 0 from J; bases not matched to a gene: 5. The CDR3 spells CASGTGLMNTEAFF. CDR3 nucleotides: TGTGCCAGCGGGACAGGCCTTATGAACACTGAAGCTTTCTTT.

The chain combines TRBV18 with TRBJ2-3, with 9 bases that match TRBD1. CDR1 and CDR2 from the germline V gene are KGHSH and LQKENI. V lost 3 bases, J lost 5 bases, and 3 bases stayed unmatched. The length of the CDR3 is 14 residues. This chain's CDR3 is CASSPGQGIDTQYF. The CDR3 nucleotides read TGTGCCAGCTCACCCGGACAGGGGATAGATACGCAGTATTTT.

This clone was seen only once. The chain links TRBV30 to TRBJ2-2; maybe TRBD1 (5 bases). This CDR3 has 13 residues. Per germline, CDR1 GTSNPN and CDR2 SVGIG (reference sequence). V was trimmed by 3 bases and J by 7 bases, leaving 12 bases between them. The CDR3 sequence: CAWSKGQGGELFF. The CDR3 DNA reads as TGTGCCTGGAGCAAGGGGCAGGGCGGGGAGCTGTTTTTT.

The chain has TRBV11-2 and TRBJ2-7; 7 bases are a match to TRBD1. Unmatched junction bases numbered 3, after V lost 4 bases and J lost 6 bases. Germline V gives CDR1 SGHAT, CDR2 FQNNGV. This CDR3 has 12 residues. The CDR3 bases are TGTGCCAGCAGCTCACAGGGGTTCGAGCAGTACTTC. It translates to CASSSQGFEQYF. Full variable domain (missing parts from reference TRBV11-2 and TRBJ2-7): EAGVAQSPRYKIIEKRQSVAFWCNPISGHATLYWYQQILGQGPKLLIQFQNNGVVDDSQLPKDRFSAERLKGVDSTLKIQPAKLEDSAVYLCASSSQGFEQYFGPGTRLTVT.

The table lists this clone with a few counts. This sequence joins TRBV18 and TRBJ2-7; TRBD2 agrees at 8 bases. With 0 bases clipped from V and 2 bases from J, the junction kept 0 bases outside the gene matches. Per the germline V gene, CDR1 is KGHSH and CDR2 is LQKENI. The CDR3 runs 14 residues. CDR3 sequence (DNA): TGTGCCAGCTCACCACCTAGCGGGGCCTACGAGCAGTACTTC. Its translation: CASSPPSGAYEQYF.

The chain combines TRBV19 with TRBJ1-1; D remains unclear. Germline V gives CDR1 LNHDA, CDR2 SQIVND (reference sequence). The CDR3 sequence is 13 residues long. V shed 3 bases and J shed 5 bases, with 10 bases lying between them. The CDR3 nucleotides read TGTGCCAGTAGTATGGCGGGTGGGACTGAAGCTTTCTTT. This encodes CASSMAGGTEAFF. Full variable domain (outside the CDR3, taken from reference TRBV19 and TRBJ1-1): DGGITQSPKYLFRKEGQNVTLSCEQNLNHDAMYWYRQDPGQGLRLIYYSQIVNDFQKGDIAEGYSVSREKKESFPLTVTSAQKNPTAFYLCASSMAGGTEAFFGQGTRLTVV.

This clone was detected once. The chain joins TRBV10-3 to TRBJ1-1, with D possibly being TRBD1 (5 bases). CDR3 length equals 13 residues. CDR1 is ENHRY and CDR2 is SYGVKD in the germline V gene. V was shortened by 9 bases and J by 1 base, with 12 bases between the two germline ends. The CDR3 is CAIRGNSNTEAFF. CDR3 in DNA: TGTGCCATTAGGGGTAACTCGAACACTGAAGCTTTCTTT.

V gene TRBV6-1 combines with J gene TRBJ1-1, with a weak D call TRBD1 (6 bases). Germline CDR1 reads MNHNS; CDR2 reads SASEGT. The CDR3 spans 13 residues. V lost 4 bases, J lost 2 bases, and 8 bases lay in between. The DNA for the CDR3 is TGTGCCAGCAGTGGACAGGTCAACACTGAAGCTTTCTTT. Translation gives CASSGQVNTEAFF.

As regards this clone: This sample includes further DNA sequences coding for the same CDR3. This chain links TRBV5-1 with TRBJ2-5; 9 nucleotides align to TRBD1. Germline V lookup: CDR1 SGHRS, CDR2 YFSETQ. V lost 4 bases to trimming and J lost 2 bases; unmatched junction nucleotides: 3. CDR3 length: 14 amino acids. The CDR3 reads CASSLGQGQETQYF. In DNA, the CDR3 is TGCGCCAGCAGCCTGGGACAGGGACAAGAGACCCAGTACTTC.

V gene TRBV4-3 combines with J gene TRBJ2-7, with 8 positions matching TRBD1. Germline loops: CDR1 LGHNA, CDR2 YSLEER. The CDR3 has 14 amino acids. The trim removed 2 bases at V and 4 bases at J, leaving 4 bases unmatched. The CDR3 region is CASSQRTGPYEQYF. The CDR3 DNA is TGCGCCAGCAGCCAAAGGACAGGGCCGTACGAGCAGTACTTC.

V is TRBV30 and J is TRBJ2-5; TRBD2 might be the D (5 bases). The V gene's germline CDR1 is GTSNPN and CDR2 SVGIG (reference sequence). The germline V and J ends were trimmed by 2 bases and 5 bases, with 9 bases remaining between them. The CDR3 is made up of 12 amino acids. CDR3 loop: CAWSWESETQYF. The CDR3 DNA reads TGTGCCTGGAGTTGGGAGTCGGAGACCCAGTACTTC.

V gene TRBV5-8 combines with J gene TRBJ1-6; D possibly corresponds to TRBD1 (6 bases). V gave up 0 bases and J gave up 2 bases, with 15 bases separating them. Germline V gene sequence: CDR1 SGHTS, CDR2 YDEGEE. This CDR3 is 18 amino acids long. CDR3 region: CASSLGQGKGAYNSPLHF. The CDR3, as DNA: TGTGCCAGCAGCTTGGGCCAGGGGAAGGGGGCCTATAATTCACCCCTCCACTTT.

This rearrangement joins TRBV10-3 to TRBJ2-1; 8 bases agree with TRBD1. Germline values: CDR1 ENHRY, CDR2 SYGVKD. Trimming at V came to 7 bases and at J to 9 bases, leaving 11 bases not matched to a gene. The CDR3 length is 14 residues. CDR3 sequence (DNA): TGTGCCATCACCGACAGGGGTCCCGCAACTGAGCAGTTCTTC. Encoded protein: CAITDRGPATEQFF.

This sequence joins TRBV28 and TRBJ1-3, with 7 bases fitting TRBD1. V lost 10 bases to trimming and J lost 0 bases; unmatched junction nucleotides: 12. Germline CDR1 reads MDHEN; CDR2 reads SYDVKM. The CDR3 totals 16 residues. Written as DNA, the CDR3 is TGTGCCACCCAGGGGGAACCTCCGGGCTCTGGAAACACCATATATTTT. This gives the protein CATQGEPPGSGNTIYF. The whole variable domain, remainder taken from reference TRBV28 and TRBJ1-3, is DVKVTQSSRYLVKRTGEKVFLECVQDMDHENMFWYRQDPGLGLRLIYFSYDVKMKEKGDIPEGYSVSREKKERFSLILESASTNQTSMYLCATQGEPPGSGNTIYFGEGSWLTVV.

V and J are TRBV5-1 and TRBJ1-4; D might be TRBD1 (5 bases). Germline assignment: CDR1 SGHRS and CDR2 YFSETQ. The CDR3 extends over 14 amino acids. V lost 4 bases and J lost 8, with 15 bases in between. The CDR3 is CASSRGTEREKLFF. As DNA, the CDR3 is TGCGCCAGCAGCCGGGGGACGGAGAGGGAAAAACTGTTTTTT.

This clone was seen once. The junction shows a germline mismatch at one end, possibly a read error. The chain couples TRBV18 to TRBJ1-1; D is perhaps TRBD1 (5 bases). The CDR3 totals 13 residues. Germline CDR1 is KGHSH and CDR2 is LQKENI. This CDR3 reads CASSSGGNAEAFF. The CDR3 coding sequence is TGTGCCAGCTCATCCGGGGGGAACGCTGAAGCTTTCTTT.

This clone was detected once. The gene calls are TRBV7-2 and TRBJ1-1; D may be TRBD1 (6 bases). The germline gives CDR1 SGHTA, CDR2 FQGNSA. The CDR3 runs to 13 residues. The V end was cut by 0 bases, the J end by 9 bases, with 11 bases between. The DNA of the CDR3 is TGTGCCAGCAGCTTAGCAGGCAGGGACAAAGCTTTCTTT. This encodes CASSLAGRDKAFF. Full variable domain (remainder filled in from reference TRBV7-2 and TRBJ1-1): GAGVSQSPSNKVTEKGKDVELRCDPISGHTALYWYRQSLGQGLEFLIYFQGNSAPDKSGLPSDRFSAERTGGSVSTLTIQRTQQEDSAVYLCASSLAGRDKAFFGQGTRLTVV.

This chain connects TRBV5-1 to TRBJ2-7, with 9 bases fitting TRBD1. CDR3 length: 15 amino acids. J gave up 7 bases and V 4 bases, and 12 bases lay outside the gene matches. Germline V CDR1 and CDR2: SGHRS, YFSETQ. CDR3: CASSGDRGGRGEQYF. In DNA, the CDR3 is TGCGCCAGCAGCGGTGACAGGGGGGGACGAGGGGAGCAGTACTTC. The full variable domain, with the rest looked up from reference TRBV5-1 and TRBJ2-7, is KAGVTQTPRYLIKTRGQQVTLSCSPISGHRSVSWYQQTPGQGLQFLFEYFSETQRNKGNFPGRFSGRQFSNSRSEMNVSTLELGDSALYLCASSGDRGGRGEQYFGPGTRLTVT.